Shown below are 22 T cell receptor beta chains from a single sample sequenced in a study of blood T cell repertoires in COVID-19. The method was immunoSEQ multiplex PCR; TCRdb's version includes in-frame clones alone and lacks a portion of them. The top ten hold more than 0.65% of the sample, which has more than 100,000 clones, around 64% seen once. The specimen was peripheral blood. The receptors derive from a human donor with acute or convalescent COVID-19. The donor label of this sample is uncertain.

V gene TRBV11-1 combines with J gene TRBJ2-1, with 7 bases that match TRBD2. The V gene's germline CDR1 is SGHAT and CDR2 FQDESV (reference sequence). Trimming took 6 bases from V and 6 from J; bases not matched to a gene: 8. The CDR3 contains 14 residues. Here the CDR3 reads CASRKGRGSNEQFF. CDR3 nucleotides: TGTGCCAGCAGAAAAGGGAGGGGCAGCAATGAGCAGTTCTTC.

The rearrangement uses TRBV25-1 and TRBJ2-3; tentative D call: TRBD1 (5 bases). Trimming stripped 7 bases from V and 4 bases from J, with 9 bases between. Germline V gives CDR1 MGHDK, CDR2 SYGVNS. This CDR3 spans 12 amino acids. CDR3 protein: CASTSGSDTQYF. DNA of the CDR3: TGTGCCAGCACCTCAGGGTCAGATACGCAGTATTTT.

The chain carries TRBV5-1 and TRBJ2-1, with 10 bases matching TRBD1. The CDR3 is made up of 15 amino acids. CDR1 is SGHRS and CDR2 is YFSETQ in the germline V gene. V dropped 6 bases and J dropped 5; count of bases not matched to a gene: 8. CDR3 in amino acids: CASISGTGANNEQFF. The DNA of the CDR3 is TGCGCCAGCATCTCCGGGACAGGGGCTAACAATGAGCAGTTCTTC. The whole variable domain, filled in from reference TRBV5-1 and TRBJ2-1, reads KAGVTQTPRYLIKTRGQQVTLSCSPISGHRSVSWYQQTPGQGLQFLFEYFSETQRNKGNFPGRFSGRQFSNSRSEMNVSTLELGDSALYLCASISGTGANNEQFFGPGTRLTVL.

This clone was found once. V usage is TRBV5-1 and J usage is TRBJ1-2; 10 bases are a match to TRBD1. Germline V gene lookup returns CDR1 SGHRS and CDR2 YFSETQ. Trimming took 4 bases from V and 5 from J; bases not matched to a gene: 5. The CDR3 covers 14 residues. CDR3 in amino acids: CASSQGTGVYGYTF. The CDR3 region has the DNA TGCGCCAGCAGCCAGGGGACAGGGGTTTATGGCTACACCTTC.

This sequence joins TRBV5-1 and TRBJ1-6, with TRBD1 matching 7 bases. The CDR3 loop spans 14 amino acids. Germline trimming cut 3 bases from V and 8 bases from J; bases unmatched to any gene: 5. Per the germline V gene, CDR1 is SGHRS and CDR2 is YFSETQ. In nucleotides, the CDR3 is TGCGCCAGCAGCTCGACAGGGTCCGATTCACCCCTCCACTTT. Its translation: CASSSTGSDSPLHF. Looking up the rest from reference TRBV5-1 and TRBJ1-6 gives the full variable domain: KAGVTQTPRYLIKTRGQQVTLSCSPISGHRSVSWYQQTPGQGLQFLFEYFSETQRNKGNFPGRFSGRQFSNSRSEMNVSTLELGDSALYLCASSSTGSDSPLHFGNGTRLTVT.

V is TRBV28 and J is TRBJ2-5; 10 bases line up with TRBD2. Germline CDR1 is MDHEN and CDR2 is SYDVKM. CDR3 length: 16 residues. With V trimmed by 6 bases and J by 3 bases, 10 bases remained unmatched. This CDR3 is CASRRLSGGAEETQYF. CDR3 DNA sequence: TGTGCCAGCAGGCGTCTCAGCGGGGGGGCAGAAGAGACCCAGTACTTC.

The chain couples TRBV2 to TRBJ1-2, with 9 bases lining up with TRBD1. The CDR3 contains 14 residues. V shed 10 bases, J shed 1 base, and the junction held 7 bases outside the gene matches. From germline, CDR1 is SNHLY and CDR2 FYNNEI. CDR3 in DNA: TGTGCCACCAAGGACAGGGGTGTTAACTATGGCTACACCTTC. This encodes CATKDRGVNYGYTF.

The chain carries TRBV5-1 and TRBJ2-3; no clear D gene. Germline CDR1 is SGHRS and CDR2 is YFSETQ. The CDR3 loop spans 12 amino acids. Trimming cost V 7 bases and J 5 bases, with 11 bases left between them. The CDR3, as DNA: TGCGCCAGCGCCGTGGAGCAAGATACGCAGTATTTT. This translates into CASAVEQDTQYF.

The genes are TRBV30 and TRBJ1-1; perhaps TRBD1 as D (5 bases). With 7 bases removed from V and 1 base from J, the gap between germline ends came to 19 bases. Germline V CDR1 and CDR2: GTSNPN, SVGIG (reference sequence). The CDR3 contains 15 residues. CDR3: CAFVPGTPRNTEAFF. As DNA, the CDR3 is TGTGCCTTCGTCCCCGGGACTCCAAGGAACACTGAAGCTTTCTTT.

The J gene is TRBJ1-5, the V gene TRBV19; D is perhaps TRBD1 (5 bases). Trimming cost V 6 bases and J 4 bases, with 16 bases left between them. CDR3 length equals 15 residues. Germline V gene data show CDR1 as LNHDA and CDR2 as SQIVND (reference sequence). CDR3 sequence: CASSIGGIGNQPQHF. CDR3 in DNA: TGTGCCAGTAGCATCGGGGGGATAGGGAATCAGCCCCAGCATTTT. The whole variable domain, remainder taken from reference TRBV19 and TRBJ1-5, is DGGITQSPKYLFRKEGQNVTLSCEQNLNHDAMYWYRQDPGQGLRLIYYSQIVNDFQKGDIAEGYSVSREKKESFPLTVTSAQKNPTAFYLCASSIGGIGNQPQHFGDGTRLSIL.

The chain combines TRBV5-8 with TRBJ1-6; possible D gene TRBD1, 5 bases. CDR1 SGHTS and CDR2 YDEGEE come from the germline V gene. Deletions cut 8 bases from V and 5 bases from J, with 8 bases between. This CDR3 has 12 amino acids. For the CDR3, the DNA is TGTGCCAGTCAGGGCGATAATTCACCCCTCCACTTT. Its translation: CASQGDNSPLHF. Together with reference TRBV5-8 and TRBJ1-6, the CDR3 gives the full variable domain: EAGVTQSPTHLIKTRGQQATLRCSPISGHTSVYWYQQALGLGLQFLLWYDEGEERNRGNFPPRFSGRQFPNYSSELNVNALELEDSALYLCASQGDNSPLHFGNGTRLTVT.

CDR3 coding DNA: TGCAGCGTTGGGCGGCTAAACAGGGAAGGAAATGAGCAGTTCTTC. The encoded protein is CSVGRLNREGNEQFF. The chain links TRBV29-1 to TRBJ2-1; tentatively, D is TRBD1 (6 bases). The germline V gene has CDR1 SQVTM and CDR2 ANQGSEA. CDR3 length: 15 amino acids. The germline V and J ends were trimmed by 4 bases and 7 bases, with 20 bases remaining between them.

This clone has a handful of counts. The V and J genes are TRBV28 and TRBJ1-1; D is perhaps TRBD1 (5 bases). In germline, CDR1 is MDHEN, CDR2 SYDVKM. The CDR3 is 17 residues long. The CDR3 region is CATQLSGGLTKDTEAFF. The CDR3 region has the DNA TGTGCTACTCAGTTATCCGGGGGACTTACTAAGGACACTGAAGCTTTCTTT.

This clone has just a few counts. The V gene is TRBV4-1, the J gene TRBJ1-2, with TRBD1 as a possible D gene (5 bases). This CDR3 is built from 13 residues. Between the trimmed V and J ends, which lost 5 bases and 3 bases, there was a span of 10 bases. Germline CDR1 MGHRA, CDR2 YSYEKL. CDR3 residues: CASSAQAYYGYTF. The CDR3 DNA sequence: TGCGCCAGCAGCGCACAGGCGTACTATGGCTACACCTTC.

This clone was counted only a few times. The chain carries TRBV27 and TRBJ2-7; 14 nucleotides align to TRBD2. Trimming removed 6 bases from V and 3 bases from J; junction bases left unmatched: 1. Germline V gives CDR1 MNHEY, CDR2 SMNVEV (reference sequence). CDR3 length: 14 amino acids. CDR3 sequence: CASSGLAGGYEQYF. Here the CDR3 DNA reads TGTGCCAGCAGCGGACTAGCGGGGGGCTACGAGCAGTACTTC.

V is TRBV5-1 and J is TRBJ2-7; 8 bases align to TRBD2. The V gene's germline CDR1 is SGHRS and CDR2 YFSETQ. This CDR3 region has 15 residues. V trimming: 4 bases; J trimming: 3 bases; junction bases outside the gene matches: 9. In DNA, the CDR3 is TGCGCCAGCAGCCCGGGGGGGGGATTCGGCTACGAGCAGTACTTC. Translated, it gives CASSPGGGFGYEQYF.

The V call is TRBV10-3, the J call TRBJ2-2; TRBD1 is a possible D gene (5 bases). CDR1 and CDR2 from the germline V gene are ENHRY and SYGVKD. This CDR3 contains 15 residues. With 11 bases removed from V and 6 bases from J, the gap between germline ends came to 22 bases. The CDR3 loop is CAVKGQGARSGELFF. The CDR3 coding sequence is TGTGCCGTCAAGGGTCAGGGCGCAAGGTCCGGGGAGCTGTTTTTT.

The J gene is TRBJ2-2, the V gene TRBV18; 9 bases agree with TRBD2. This CDR3 region has 18 residues. With V trimmed by 1 base and J by 0 bases, 6 bases remained unmatched. The germline gives CDR1 KGHSH, CDR2 LQKENI. The CDR3 DNA reads TGTGCCAGCTCACCACGAATAGCGGGGGATTCGAACACCGGGGAGCTGTTTTTT. Translated: CASSPRIAGDSNTGELFF.

This clone was picked up a small number of times. The gene calls are TRBV7-3 and TRBJ2-5; 7 bases map to TRBD2. CDR3 length: 15 amino acids. The ends lost 5 bases at V and 2 bases at J; junction bases unmatched: 8. Germline CDR1 and CDR2: SGHTA and FQGTGA. CDR3 amino acids: CASSLQPAGQETQYF. In nucleotides, the CDR3 is TGTGCCAGCAGCCTCCAGCCAGCGGGACAAGAGACCCAGTACTTC.

This chain links TRBV6-1 with TRBJ1-6, with 8 bases fitting TRBD1. CDR1 is MNHNS, CDR2 SASEGT, per germline. The V gene end was trimmed by 2 bases and the J gene end by 6 bases; junction bases not matched to a gene: 15. CDR3 size: 19 residues. The CDR3 sequence is CASSERSGQAWRGNSPLHF. DNA for the CDR3: TGTGCCAGCAGTGAACGCTCGGGACAGGCATGGAGGGGTAATTCACCCCTCCACTTT.

The genes are TRBV7-9 and TRBJ1-4; 9 nucleotides match TRBD1. The CDR3 extends over 14 amino acids. Trimming took 5 bases from V and 4 from J; bases not matched to a gene: 2. CDR1 is SEHNR and CDR2 is FQNEAQ in the germline V gene (reference sequence). The CDR3 loop reads CASSEGQGNEKLFF. The CDR3 DNA is TGTGCCAGCAGCGAGGGACAGGGTAATGAAAAACTGTTTTTT.

V and J are TRBV18 and TRBJ1-1, with TRBD1 as a possible D gene (6 bases). The CDR3 consists of 15 residues. Trimming pared 6 bases from V and 3 bases from J, leaving 17 bases between. Germline V gene lookup returns CDR1 KGHSH and CDR2 LQKENI. CDR3 in amino acids: CASSLGGAWYTEAFF. CDR3 DNA: TGTGCCAGCTCCCTCGGGGGGGCTTGGTACACTGAAGCTTTCTTT.